The 23 T cell receptor beta chains below all came from one sample that was sequenced in a study of early T cells in non-severe SARS-CoV-2 infection. One entry per CDR3 protein results from TCRdb running MiXCR on the 5' RACE reads. In the table there are 45,000 or so distinct CDR3 sequences, around 6% of which are singletons. Input material: whole blood. The receptors shown here come from an adult who was a healthcare worker with PCR-confirmed SARS-CoV-2 infection or an uninfected control (not recorded which).

The sample holds many counts of this clonotype. This chain joins TRBV9 and TRBJ2-7; D remains unclear. Per the germline V gene, CDR1 is SGDLS and CDR2 is YYNGEE. The CDR3 runs to 14 residues. Between the trimmed V and J ends, which lost 3 bases and 2 bases, there was a span of 12 bases. The CDR3 coding sequence is TGTGCCAGCAGCGCCACAGTGAACACCTACGAGCAGTACTTC. Protein: CASSATVNTYEQYF.

The chain combines TRBV5-1 with TRBJ2-7; the D is unclear. This CDR3 spans 12 amino acids. V gave up 0 bases and J gave up 6 bases, with 7 bases separating them. Germline V CDR1 and CDR2: SGHRS, YFSETQ. CDR3 amino acids: CASSLAKGEQYF. CDR3 nucleotides: TGCGCCAGCAGCTTGGCCAAGGGCGAGCAGTACTTC.

This clonotype was found many times. V gene TRBV9 combines with J gene TRBJ1-4; D might be TRBD1 (6 bases). Per the germline V gene, CDR1 is SGDLS and CDR2 is YYNGEE. The CDR3 sequence is 16 residues long. V was clipped by 3 bases and J by 8 bases, with 20 bases between them. CDR3 residues: CASSARTDVDSEKLFF. In nucleotides, the CDR3 is TGTGCCAGCAGCGCACGCACCGATGTGGACAGCGAAAAACTGTTTTTT. The whole variable domain, remainder taken from reference TRBV9 and TRBJ1-4, is DSGVTQTPKHLITATGQRVTLRCSPRSGDLSVYWYQQSLDQGLQFLIQYYNGEERAKGNILERFSAQQFPDLHSELNLSSLELGDSALYFCASSARTDVDSEKLFFGSGTQLSVL.

A few counts support this clonotype. The chain combines TRBV10-3 with TRBJ2-5, with 12 bases aligning to TRBD1. This CDR3 comprises 17 residues. V was pared by 3 bases and J by 4 bases, with 9 bases of the junction left unmatched. Germline CDR1 and CDR2: ENHRY and SYGVKD. CDR3 DNA: TGTGCCATCAGTGATACTCCGGGACAGGGGGCTGGAGAGACCCAGTACTTC. It yields the protein CAISDTPGQGAGETQYF.

This clonotype was seen repeatedly, ten times or more. The rearrangement uses TRBV20-1 and TRBJ1-2; weak D call: TRBD1 (5 bases). The CDR3 covers 15 residues. Germline CDR1 is DFQATT and CDR2 is SNEGSKA (reference sequence). Trimming removed 3 bases from V and 7 bases from J, with 21 bases in between. CDR3 sequence: CSASAGWGTSGGYTF. DNA for the CDR3: TGCAGTGCTAGTGCGGGGTGGGGCACCTCGGGTGGCTACACCTTC.

This clonotype was detected a few times. This chain links TRBV6-6 with TRBJ2-7; a possible D gene is TRBD1 (6 bases). The V gene's germline CDR1 is MNHNY and CDR2 SVGAGI (reference sequence). V was shortened by 5 bases and J by 4 bases, with 18 bases between the two germline ends. This CDR3 is 15 amino acids long. CDR3 bases: TGTGCCAGCAGTACCCCCACAGGGCGCGGGTACGAGCAGTACTTC. Translation: CASSTPTGRGYEQYF.

At least ten counts were recorded for this clonotype. This rearrangement joins TRBV11-2 to TRBJ1-3; 9 bases match TRBD1. V gave up 5 bases and J gave up 0 bases; unmatched junction bases: 8. This CDR3 is built from 17 residues. Looked up from germline, CDR1 is SGHAT and CDR2 is FQNNGV. The CDR3 region has the DNA TGTGCCAGCAGCGTGACAGGGGGGGCCTCCTCTGGAAACACCATATATTTT. This sequence encodes CASSVTGGASSGNTIYF. The variable domain in full, with the rest retrieved from reference TRBV11-2 and TRBJ1-3, is EAGVAQSPRYKIIEKRQSVAFWCNPISGHATLYWYQQILGQGPKLLIQFQNNGVVDDSQLPKDRFSAERLKGVDSTLKIQPAKLEDSAVYLCASSVTGGASSGNTIYFGEGSWLTVV.

For this clonotype: One base away lies a much larger clone, so this may be a sequencing read error. Here the CDR3 omits its conserved ending phenylalanine or tryptophan, so a read error is the likely source. The genes are TRBV5-1 and TRBJ2-7; 10 positions match TRBD1. Germline V gene sequence: CDR1 SGHRS, CDR2 YFSETQ. Trimming took 0 bases from V and 5 from J; bases not matched to a gene: 8. This CDR3 region has 16 residues. The CDR3 DNA follows: TGCGCCAGCAGCTTGGACCCGATGGACAGGGGGAACGAGCAGTACATC. Translating it yields CASSLDPMDRGNEQYI.

The table lists this clonotype with many counts. This rearrangement joins TRBV4-1 to TRBJ2-1; D is undetermined. Trimming shortened V by 3 bases and J by 6 bases, and 12 bases separated the two germline ends. From germline, CDR1 is MGHRA and CDR2 YSYEKL. CDR3 length: 14 amino acids. CDR3 sequence (DNA): TGCGCCAGCAGCCACGCAGGCACCTTCAATGAGCAGTTCTTC. It translates to CASSHAGTFNEQFF.

This clonotype was counted at least ten times. The chain employs TRBV7-9 and TRBJ1-4; possibly TRBD1 for D (6 bases). V lost 2 bases and J lost 8, with 15 bases in between. Germline-derived CDR1 and CDR2 are SEHNR and FQNEAQ (reference sequence). CDR3 length: 15 amino acids. Written as DNA, the CDR3 is TGTGCCAGCAGCTTATCTGGGGGCGATGGAGAAAAACTGTTTTTT. Protein: CASSLSGGDGEKLFF.

The chain couples TRBV7-2 to TRBJ1-6, with a weak D call TRBD1 (5 bases). CDR3 size: 14 residues. The germline V gene encodes CDR1 SGHTA and CDR2 FQGNSA. V lost 9 bases, J lost 5 bases, and 14 bases lay in between. The CDR3 is CASVGPADNSPLHF. In DNA form, the CDR3 reads TGTGCCAGTGTGGGGCCGGCAGATAATTCACCCCTCCACTTT.

This clonotype was picked up a small number of times. The chain has TRBV5-1 and TRBJ2-7, with 8 bases fitting TRBD1. V lost 0 bases to trimming and J lost 3 bases; unmatched junction nucleotides: 2. There are 14 residues in the CDR3. Germline V gene data show CDR1 as SGHRS and CDR2 as YFSETQ. CDR3 protein: CASSLGTGIYEQYF. Here the CDR3 DNA reads TGCGCCAGCAGCTTGGGGACAGGGATCTACGAGCAGTACTTC. Full variable domain (remainder filled in from reference TRBV5-1 and TRBJ2-7): KAGVTQTPRYLIKTRGQQVTLSCSPISGHRSVSWYQQTPGQGLQFLFEYFSETQRNKGNFPGRFSGRQFSNSRSEMNVSTLELGDSALYLCASSLGTGIYEQYFGPGTRLTVT.

This sequence joins TRBV7-9 and TRBJ2-1; D may be TRBD1 (6 bases). Trimming removed 10 bases at V and 6 bases at J, with 19 bases between. This CDR3 spans 14 amino acids. CDR1 SEHNR and CDR2 FQNEAQ come from the germline V gene (reference sequence). Here the CDR3 reads CATRTDRRANEQFF. The CDR3 DNA reads as TGTGCCACCCGGACAGACCGGCGGGCCAATGAGCAGTTCTTC.

This clonotype was detected ten times or more. CDR3 sequence reads: CSARLQSSGNTIYF. CDR3 DNA sequence: TGCAGTGCTAGGTTACAGAGCTCTGGAAACACCATATATTTT. This sequence joins TRBV20-1 and TRBJ1-3; D gene unclear. There are 14 residues in the CDR3. V was clipped by 3 bases and J by 0 bases, with 9 bases between them. Germline CDR1 reads DFQATT; CDR2 reads SNEGSKA (reference sequence).

The chain links TRBV20-1 to TRBJ2-1, with 16 bases lining up with TRBD2. J lost 0 bases, V lost 2 bases, and 4 bases had no gene match. This CDR3 comprises 18 residues. Germline V lookup: CDR1 DFQATT, CDR2 SNEGSKA (reference sequence). The CDR3 here is CSARSGLAGGLSYNEQFF. CDR3 bases: TGCAGTGCTAGATCGGGACTAGCGGGGGGGCTCTCCTACAATGAGCAGTTCTTC.

The table lists this clonotype with many counts. This rearrangement joins TRBV4-3 to TRBJ2-1, with D unclear. Trimming pared 1 base from V and 2 bases from J, leaving 9 bases between. Germline values: CDR1 LGHNA, CDR2 YSLEER. The CDR3 is made up of 15 amino acids. The CDR3 region has the DNA TGCGCCAGCAGCCAAGTTGACTCCACCTACAATGAGCAGTTCTTC. Amino acid sequence: CASSQVDSTYNEQFF.

This clonotype was picked up many times. The chain carries TRBV6-6 and TRBJ1-6; D unclear. Germline CDR1 MNHNY, CDR2 SVGAGI (reference sequence). CDR3 size: 12 residues. Trimming took off 0 bases at V and 12 bases at J, with 6 bases between the two ends. CDR3 residues: CASSYSIVPLHF. The CDR3 DNA follows: TGTGCCAGCAGTTACTCGATCGTACCCCTCCACTTT.

A remark on this clonotype: Since a much larger clone is just one base distant, this may be a read error. The V gene is TRBV28, the J gene TRBJ2-1; possible D gene TRBD2, 5 bases. Germline values: CDR1 MDHEN, CDR2 SYDVKM. The CDR3 runs to 14 residues. The CDR3 coding sequence is TGTGCCAGCAACTCGCCTAGCTCCTTCAATGAGCAGTTCTTC. It encodes CASNSPSSFNEQFF.

This clonotype was seen repeatedly, ten times or more. The rearrangement links TRBV28 to TRBJ1-1, with D possibly being TRBD1 (5 bases). The CDR3 loop spans 15 amino acids. Trimming took off 3 bases at V and 1 base at J, with 12 bases between the two ends. Germline V CDR1 and CDR2: MDHEN, SYDVKM. In nucleotides, the CDR3 is TGTGCCAGCAGTTTGGGCAGGGATCAGAACACTGAAGCTTTCTTT. It translates to CASSLGRDQNTEAFF.

This clonotype has only a few counts. The gene calls are TRBV20-1 and TRBJ2-1, with a weak D call TRBD1 (6 bases). CDR3 length: 13 residues. CDR1 is DFQATT and CDR2 is SNEGSKA in the germline V gene (reference sequence). Trimming took 5 bases from V and 5 from J, leaving 13 bases between them. This CDR3 reads CSAVRTENNEQFF. CDR3 DNA: TGCAGTGCTGTCCGGACAGAGAACAATGAGCAGTTCTTC.

A few counts support this clonotype. One junction end disagrees with the germline gene, perhaps due to a read error. The chain employs TRBV7-7 and TRBJ2-2; perhaps TRBD1 as D (6 bases). CDR3 size: 15 residues. Germline V gene data show CDR1 as SSHAT and CDR2 as FNYEAQ (reference sequence). The CDR3 coding sequence is TGTGCTAGCAGCCCAGGGGCACATAACACCGGGGAGCTGTTTTTT. Amino acids: CASSPGAHNTGELFF.

There are many counts of this clonotype. The gene calls are TRBV11-2 and TRBJ2-2, with TRBD2 as a possible D gene (5 bases). The V gene lost 4 bases and the J gene lost 4 bases, with 16 bases spanning the gap. Germline values: CDR1 SGHAT, CDR2 FQNNGV. This CDR3 region has 16 residues. CDR3 sequence (DNA): TGTGCCAGCAGCTCAGCGGTAGGAAAAAGCACCGGGGAGCTGTTTTTT. It translates to CASSSAVGKSTGELFF.

Only a few counts were recorded for this clonotype. The chain employs TRBV9 and TRBJ1-2, with D perhaps matching TRBD1 (5 bases). Trimming left V 3 bases short and J 0 bases short, with 12 bases between. Germline V gene lookup returns CDR1 SGDLS and CDR2 YYNGEE. This CDR3 spans 15 amino acids. As DNA, the CDR3 is TGTGCCAGCAGCGCGGGGGACGGCCCTAACTATGGCTACACCTTC. This encodes CASSAGDGPNYGYTF.